This TCR beta chain was found in a study of CD8+ T cells in alopecia areata. In each case, RNA was isolated and then reverse transcribed into cDNA as the sequencing template. TCRdb's table, derived via immunoSEQ multiplex PCR, lists solely in-frame clones and lacks some. The sample has 180,000 or so clones, roughly 59% seen once. Trimming took off 0 bases at V and 6 bases at J, with 15 bases between the two ends. CDR3 length: 15 amino acids. Germline V gene data show CDR1 as GTSNPN and CDR2 as SVGIG (reference sequence). V is TRBV30 and J is TRBJ1-5, with D hard to call. The material sequenced was CD4+ T cells sorted from blood, taken at week 0. The sequence derives from a human donor with alopecia areata. The CDR3 region has the DNA TGTGCCTGGAGTGTTTTCGGAACGCCGCTTCAGCCCCAGCATTTT. Protein: CAWSVFGTPLQPQHF. Complete variable domain (other parts from reference TRBV30 and TRBJ1-5): SQTIHQWPATLVQPVGSPLSLECTVEGTSNPNLYWYRQAAGRGLQLLFYSVGIGQISSEVPQNLSASRPQDRQFILSSKKLLLSDSGFYLCAWSVFGTPLQPQHFGDGTRLSIL.